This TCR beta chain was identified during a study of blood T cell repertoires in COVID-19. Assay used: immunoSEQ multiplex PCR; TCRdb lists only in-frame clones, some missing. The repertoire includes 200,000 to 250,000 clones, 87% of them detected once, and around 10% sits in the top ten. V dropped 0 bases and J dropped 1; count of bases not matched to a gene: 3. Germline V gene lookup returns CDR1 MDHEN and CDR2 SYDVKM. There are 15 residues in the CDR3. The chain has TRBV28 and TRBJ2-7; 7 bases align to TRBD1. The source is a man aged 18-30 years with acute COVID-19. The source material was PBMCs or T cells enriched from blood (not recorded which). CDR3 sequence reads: CASSLWDRRSYEQYF. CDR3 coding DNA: TGTGCCAGCAGTTTATGGGACAGGCGATCCTACGAGCAGTACTTC.